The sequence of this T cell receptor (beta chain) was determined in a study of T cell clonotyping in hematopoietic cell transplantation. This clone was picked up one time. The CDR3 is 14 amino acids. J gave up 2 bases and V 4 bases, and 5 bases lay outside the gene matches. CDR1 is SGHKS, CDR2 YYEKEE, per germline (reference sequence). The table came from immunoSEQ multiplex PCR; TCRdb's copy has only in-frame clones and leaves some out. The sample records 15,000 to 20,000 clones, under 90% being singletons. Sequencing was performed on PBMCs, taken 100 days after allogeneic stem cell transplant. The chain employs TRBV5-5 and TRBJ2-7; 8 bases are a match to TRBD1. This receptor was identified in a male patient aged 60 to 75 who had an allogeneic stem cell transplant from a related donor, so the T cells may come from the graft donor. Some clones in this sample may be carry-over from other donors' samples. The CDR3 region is CASSRSDRAYEQYF. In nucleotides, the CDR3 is TGTGCCAGCAGCCGCTCGGACAGGGCCTACGAGCAGTACTTC.